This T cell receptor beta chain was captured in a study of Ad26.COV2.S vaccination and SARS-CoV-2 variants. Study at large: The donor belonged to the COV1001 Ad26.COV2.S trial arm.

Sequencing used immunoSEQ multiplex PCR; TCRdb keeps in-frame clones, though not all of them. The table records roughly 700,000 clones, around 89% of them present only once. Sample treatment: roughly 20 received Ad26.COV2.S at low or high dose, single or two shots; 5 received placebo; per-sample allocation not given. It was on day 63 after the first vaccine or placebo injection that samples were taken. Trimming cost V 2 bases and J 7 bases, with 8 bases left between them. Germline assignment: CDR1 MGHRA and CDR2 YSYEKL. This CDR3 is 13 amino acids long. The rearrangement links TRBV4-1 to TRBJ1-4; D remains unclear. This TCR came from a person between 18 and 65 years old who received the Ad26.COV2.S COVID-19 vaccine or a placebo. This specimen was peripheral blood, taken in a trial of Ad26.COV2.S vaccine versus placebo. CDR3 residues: CASSQITGEKLFF. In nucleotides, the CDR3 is TGCGCCAGCAGCCAAATCACGGGTGAAAAACTGTTTTTT.